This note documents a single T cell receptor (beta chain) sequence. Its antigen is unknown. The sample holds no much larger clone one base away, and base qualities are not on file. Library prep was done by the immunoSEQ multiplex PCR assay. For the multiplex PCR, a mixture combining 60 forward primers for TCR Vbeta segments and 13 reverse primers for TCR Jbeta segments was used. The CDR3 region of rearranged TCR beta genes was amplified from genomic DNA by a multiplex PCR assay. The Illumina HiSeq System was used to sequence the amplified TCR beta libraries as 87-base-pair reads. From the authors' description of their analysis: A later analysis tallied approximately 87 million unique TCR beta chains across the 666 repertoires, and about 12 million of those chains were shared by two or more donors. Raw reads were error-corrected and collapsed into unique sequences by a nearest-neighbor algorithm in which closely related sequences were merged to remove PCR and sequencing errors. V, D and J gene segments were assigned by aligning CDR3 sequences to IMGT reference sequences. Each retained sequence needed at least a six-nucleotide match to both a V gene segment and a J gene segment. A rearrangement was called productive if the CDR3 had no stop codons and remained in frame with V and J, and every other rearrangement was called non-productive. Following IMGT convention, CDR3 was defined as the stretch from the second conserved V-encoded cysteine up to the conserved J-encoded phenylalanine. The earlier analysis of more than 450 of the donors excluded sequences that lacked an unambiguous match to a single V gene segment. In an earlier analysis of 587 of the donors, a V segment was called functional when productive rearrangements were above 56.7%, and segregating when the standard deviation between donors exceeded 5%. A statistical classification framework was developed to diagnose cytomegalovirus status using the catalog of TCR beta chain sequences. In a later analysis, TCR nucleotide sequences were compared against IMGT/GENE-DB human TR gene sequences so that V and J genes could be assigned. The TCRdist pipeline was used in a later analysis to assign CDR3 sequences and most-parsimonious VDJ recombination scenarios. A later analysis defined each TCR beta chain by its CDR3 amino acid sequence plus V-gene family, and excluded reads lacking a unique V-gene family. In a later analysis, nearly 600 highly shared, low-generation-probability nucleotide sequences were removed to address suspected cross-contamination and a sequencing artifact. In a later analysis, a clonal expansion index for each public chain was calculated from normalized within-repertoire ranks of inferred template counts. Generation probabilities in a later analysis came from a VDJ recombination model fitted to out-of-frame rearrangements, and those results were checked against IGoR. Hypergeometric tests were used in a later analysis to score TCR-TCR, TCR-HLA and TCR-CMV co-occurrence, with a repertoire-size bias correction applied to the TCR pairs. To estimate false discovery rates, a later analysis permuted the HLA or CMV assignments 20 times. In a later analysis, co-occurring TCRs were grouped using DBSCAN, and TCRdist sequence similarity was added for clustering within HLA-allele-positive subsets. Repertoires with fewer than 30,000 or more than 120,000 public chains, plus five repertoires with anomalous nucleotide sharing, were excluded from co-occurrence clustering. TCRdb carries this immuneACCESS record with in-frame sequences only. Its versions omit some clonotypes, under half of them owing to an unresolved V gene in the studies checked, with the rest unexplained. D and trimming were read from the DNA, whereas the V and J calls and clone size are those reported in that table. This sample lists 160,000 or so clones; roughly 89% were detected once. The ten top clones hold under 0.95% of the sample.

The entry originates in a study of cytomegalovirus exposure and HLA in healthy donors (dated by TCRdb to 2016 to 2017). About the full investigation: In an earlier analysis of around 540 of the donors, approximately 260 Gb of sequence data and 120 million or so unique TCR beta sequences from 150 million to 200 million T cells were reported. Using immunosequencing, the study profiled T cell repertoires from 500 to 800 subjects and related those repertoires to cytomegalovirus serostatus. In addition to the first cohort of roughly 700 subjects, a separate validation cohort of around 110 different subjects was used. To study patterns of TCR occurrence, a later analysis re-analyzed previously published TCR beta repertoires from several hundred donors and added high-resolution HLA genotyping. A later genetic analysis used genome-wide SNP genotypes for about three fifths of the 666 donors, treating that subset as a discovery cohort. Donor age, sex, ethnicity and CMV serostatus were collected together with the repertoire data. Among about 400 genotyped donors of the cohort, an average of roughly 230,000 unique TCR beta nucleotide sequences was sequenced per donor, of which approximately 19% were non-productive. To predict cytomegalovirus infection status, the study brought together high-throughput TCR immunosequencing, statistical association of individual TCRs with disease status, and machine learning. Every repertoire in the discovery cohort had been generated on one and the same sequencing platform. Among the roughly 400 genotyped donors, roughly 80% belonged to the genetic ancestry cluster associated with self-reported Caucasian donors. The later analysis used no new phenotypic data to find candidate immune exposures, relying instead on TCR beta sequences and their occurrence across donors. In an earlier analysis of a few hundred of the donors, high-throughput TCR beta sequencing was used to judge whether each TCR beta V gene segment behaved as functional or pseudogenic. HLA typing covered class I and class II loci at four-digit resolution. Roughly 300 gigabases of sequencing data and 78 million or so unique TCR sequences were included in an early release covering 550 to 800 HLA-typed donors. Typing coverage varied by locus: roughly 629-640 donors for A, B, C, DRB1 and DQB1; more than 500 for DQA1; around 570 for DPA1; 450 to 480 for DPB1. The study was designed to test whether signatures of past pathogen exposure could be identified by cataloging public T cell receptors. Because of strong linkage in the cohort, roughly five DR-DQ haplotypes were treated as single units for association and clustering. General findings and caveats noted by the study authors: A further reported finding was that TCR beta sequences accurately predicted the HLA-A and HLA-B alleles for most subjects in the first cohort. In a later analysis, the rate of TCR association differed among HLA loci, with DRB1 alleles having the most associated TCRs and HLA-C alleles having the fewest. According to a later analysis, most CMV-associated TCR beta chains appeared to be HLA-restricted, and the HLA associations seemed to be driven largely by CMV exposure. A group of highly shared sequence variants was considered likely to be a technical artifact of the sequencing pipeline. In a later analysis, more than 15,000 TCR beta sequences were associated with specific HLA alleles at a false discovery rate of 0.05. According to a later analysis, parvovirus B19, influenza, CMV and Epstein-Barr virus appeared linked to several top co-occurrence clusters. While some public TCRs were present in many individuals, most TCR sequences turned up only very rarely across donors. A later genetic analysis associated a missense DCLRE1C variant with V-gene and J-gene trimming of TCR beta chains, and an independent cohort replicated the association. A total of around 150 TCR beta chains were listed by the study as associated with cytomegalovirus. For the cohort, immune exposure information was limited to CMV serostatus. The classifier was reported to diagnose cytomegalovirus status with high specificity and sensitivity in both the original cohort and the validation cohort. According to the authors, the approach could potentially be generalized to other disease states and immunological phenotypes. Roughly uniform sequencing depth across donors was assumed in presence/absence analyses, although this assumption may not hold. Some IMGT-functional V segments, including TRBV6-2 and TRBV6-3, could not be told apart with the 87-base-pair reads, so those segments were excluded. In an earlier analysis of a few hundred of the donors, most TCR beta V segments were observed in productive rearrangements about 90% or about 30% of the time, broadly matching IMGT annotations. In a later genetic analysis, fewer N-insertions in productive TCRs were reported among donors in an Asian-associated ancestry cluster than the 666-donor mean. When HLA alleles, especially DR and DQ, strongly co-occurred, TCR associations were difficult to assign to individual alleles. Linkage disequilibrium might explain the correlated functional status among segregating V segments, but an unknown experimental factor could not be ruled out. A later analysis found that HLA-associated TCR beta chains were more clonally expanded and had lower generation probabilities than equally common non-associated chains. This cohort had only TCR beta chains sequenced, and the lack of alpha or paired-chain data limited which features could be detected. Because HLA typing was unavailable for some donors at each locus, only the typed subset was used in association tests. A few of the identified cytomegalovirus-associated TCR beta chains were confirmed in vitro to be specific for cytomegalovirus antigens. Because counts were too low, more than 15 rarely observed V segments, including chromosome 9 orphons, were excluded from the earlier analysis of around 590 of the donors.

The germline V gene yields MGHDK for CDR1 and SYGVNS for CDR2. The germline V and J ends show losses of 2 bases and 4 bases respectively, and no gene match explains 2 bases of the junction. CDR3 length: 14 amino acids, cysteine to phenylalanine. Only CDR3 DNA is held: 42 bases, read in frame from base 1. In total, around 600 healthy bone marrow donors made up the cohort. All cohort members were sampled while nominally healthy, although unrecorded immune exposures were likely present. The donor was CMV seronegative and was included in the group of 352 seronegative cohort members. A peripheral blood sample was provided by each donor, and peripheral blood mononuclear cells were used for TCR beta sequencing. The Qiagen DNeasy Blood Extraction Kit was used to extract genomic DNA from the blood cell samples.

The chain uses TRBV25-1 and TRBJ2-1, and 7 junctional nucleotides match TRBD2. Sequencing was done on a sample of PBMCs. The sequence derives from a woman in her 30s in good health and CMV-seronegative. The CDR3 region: CASSEREGYNEQFF. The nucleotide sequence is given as TGTGCCAGCAGTGAAAGGGAGGGGTACAATGAGCAGTTCTTC.